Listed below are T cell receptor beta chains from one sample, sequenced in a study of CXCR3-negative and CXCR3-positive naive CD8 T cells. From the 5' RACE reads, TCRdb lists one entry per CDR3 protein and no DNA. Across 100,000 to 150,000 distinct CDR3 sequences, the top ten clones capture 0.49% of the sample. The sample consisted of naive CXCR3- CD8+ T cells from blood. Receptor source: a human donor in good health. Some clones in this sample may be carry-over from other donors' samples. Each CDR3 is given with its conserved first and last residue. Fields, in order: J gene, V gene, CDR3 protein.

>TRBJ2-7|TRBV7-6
CASSSGGGHEQYF
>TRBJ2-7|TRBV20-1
CSARDQARGYEQYF
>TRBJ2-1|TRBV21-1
CASVNPYDNEQFF
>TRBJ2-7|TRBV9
CASSVGTGISYEQYF
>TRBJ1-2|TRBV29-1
CSVKTANYGYTF
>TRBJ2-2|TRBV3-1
CAEKAGTGTPGELFF
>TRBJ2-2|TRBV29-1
CSVGPGNTGELFF
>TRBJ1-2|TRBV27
CASSYGQGHYGYTF
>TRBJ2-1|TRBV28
CASSWDRLYNEQFF
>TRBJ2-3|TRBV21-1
CASSSFMSIDTQYF
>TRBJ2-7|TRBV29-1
CSVVDDPPPYEQYF
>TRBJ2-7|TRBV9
CASSHNPDRVLFYEQYF
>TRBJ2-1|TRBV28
CASSPLAGVSNEQFF
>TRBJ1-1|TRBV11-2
CASSPLGGRVTEAFF
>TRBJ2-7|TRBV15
CATSRGFVEELQYF
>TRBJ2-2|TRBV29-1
CSVEQATGELFF
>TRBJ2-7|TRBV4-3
CASSQGPAGVYEQYF
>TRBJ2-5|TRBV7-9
CASSLGLGMETQYF
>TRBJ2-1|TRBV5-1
CASSLNSGPRNNEQFF
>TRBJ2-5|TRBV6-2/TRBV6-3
CASSSGTGGLQETQYF
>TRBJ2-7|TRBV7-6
CASSFLPDRGEQYF
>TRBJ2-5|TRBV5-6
CASSGVGSGGYQETQYF
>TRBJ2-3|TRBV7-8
CASSLIAGASTDTQYF
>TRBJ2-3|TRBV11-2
CASSFPTSGTSTDTQYF
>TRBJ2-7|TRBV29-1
CSVEGGPPRYEQYF
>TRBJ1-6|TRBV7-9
CASSSGTGAPPLHF
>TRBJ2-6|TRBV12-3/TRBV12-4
CASSRSSGANVLTF
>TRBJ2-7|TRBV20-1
CSARDLITGGPIEQYF
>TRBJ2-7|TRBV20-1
CSARDVVQPYYEQYF
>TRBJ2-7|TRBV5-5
CASSLAIGNYEQYF